The clone carrying this T cell receptor beta chain was found many times. No antigen is known for it. CDR3 length: 15 residues. CDR1 SGHRS and CDR2 YFSETQ come from the germline V gene. V gave up 1 base and J gave up 5 bases, with 15 bases separating them. The entry originates in a study of cytomegalovirus exposure and HLA in healthy donors. Overall study: Researchers previously reported finding more than 100 million unique TCR beta sequences from about 179 million T cells. Most genotyped donors, roughly 83% of about 400, had Caucasian-associated genetic ancestry. Overall study findings and caveats: In presence/absence analyses, roughly uniform sequencing depth across donors was assumed.

The primer mix had 60 Vbeta and 13 Jbeta primers. Sequencing used immunoSEQ multiplex PCR; TCRdb keeps in-frame clones, though not all of them. Seen here are under 300,000 clones, over 70% observed once, and the top ten hold 8%. This receptor was identified in a woman aged 55-70 years in good health and CMV-seropositive. The sequencing sample was made of PBMCs. This rearrangement joins TRBV5-1 to TRBJ2-5; D might be TRBD1 (5 bases). CDR3 region: CASSLSGQTVETQYF. The CDR3 DNA reads TGCGCCAGCAGCTTGTCAGGGCAGACTGTTGAGACCCAGTACTTC.